These 4 T cell receptor beta chains were all obtained from the same sample, sequenced in a study of T cell changes during pregnancy in multiple sclerosis. Assay used: immunoSEQ multiplex PCR; TCRdb lists only in-frame clones, some missing. Seen here are tens of thousands of clones, over 75% observed once, and the top ten hold approximately 1.8%. The source material was peripheral blood, sampled in the first trimester of pregnancy. These TCRs come from a female donor with multiple sclerosis, enrolled in a pregnancy study.

The chain joins TRBV18 to TRBJ1-1; no clear D. Between the trimmed V and J ends, which lost 3 bases and 7 bases, there was a span of 15 bases. Germline V CDR1 and CDR2: KGHSH, LQKENI. CDR3 length equals 14 residues. The DNA for the CDR3 is TGTGCCAGCTCACCGCTGGGGAGCGACGTTGAAGCTTTCTTT. Protein sequence: CASSPLGSDVEAFF.

This chain links TRBV6-4 with TRBJ2-1, with a possible D match to TRBD2 (6 bases). Germline V gene data show CDR1 as MRHNA and CDR2 as SNTAGT. The CDR3 extends over 15 amino acids. The germline V and J ends were trimmed by 6 bases and 4 bases, with 16 bases remaining between them. In nucleotides, the CDR3 is TGTGCCAGCAGAGAAGGGGCTAGCGAGTACAATGAGCAGTTCTTC. It codes for CASREGASEYNEQFF.

V usage is TRBV11-2 and J usage is TRBJ2-5; D may be TRBD2 (6 bases). The germline V gene encodes CDR1 SGHAT and CDR2 FQNNGV. Trimming stripped 5 bases from V and 5 bases from J, with 18 bases between. The CDR3 sequence is 15 residues long. CDR3 sequence: CASSPLLAGLETQYF. CDR3 bases: TGTGCCAGCAGCCCGTTACTAGCCGGGTTGGAGACCCAGTACTTC.

This chain uses TRBV6-5 with TRBJ2-7; possibly TRBD2 for D (7 bases). Germline values: CDR1 MNHEY, CDR2 SVGAGI. CDR3 length equals 15 residues. With 7 bases removed from V and 5 bases from J, the gap between germline ends came to 21 bases. The CDR3 sequence is CASTRGGGAVNEQYF. CDR3 bases: TGTGCCAGCACCCGGGGAGGGGGGGCGGTAAACGAGCAGTACTTC.